The sequence of this T cell receptor beta chain was determined in a study of cytomegalovirus exposure and HLA in healthy donors. The PCR ran on 60 Vbeta and 13 Jbeta primers. Some clones are missing from TCRdb's copy, which holds only in-frame ones; the method was immunoSEQ multiplex PCR. The sample has roughly 180,000 clones, less than 80% seen once. V was trimmed by 5 bases and J by 5 bases, leaving 24 bases between them. Germline V lookup: CDR1 MNHEY, CDR2 SMNVEV (reference sequence). The CDR3 has 17 residues. The chain is built from TRBV27 and TRBJ2-5, with D maybe TRBD1 (6 bases). The sequencing sample was made of PBMCs. The TCR originated in a man in his late teens or twenties in good health and CMV-seronegative. This CDR3 is CASSRTTGLLLRETQYF. CDR3 nucleotide sequence: TGTGCCAGCAGTCGGACCACAGGGCTCTTACTCCGGGAGACCCAGTACTTC.